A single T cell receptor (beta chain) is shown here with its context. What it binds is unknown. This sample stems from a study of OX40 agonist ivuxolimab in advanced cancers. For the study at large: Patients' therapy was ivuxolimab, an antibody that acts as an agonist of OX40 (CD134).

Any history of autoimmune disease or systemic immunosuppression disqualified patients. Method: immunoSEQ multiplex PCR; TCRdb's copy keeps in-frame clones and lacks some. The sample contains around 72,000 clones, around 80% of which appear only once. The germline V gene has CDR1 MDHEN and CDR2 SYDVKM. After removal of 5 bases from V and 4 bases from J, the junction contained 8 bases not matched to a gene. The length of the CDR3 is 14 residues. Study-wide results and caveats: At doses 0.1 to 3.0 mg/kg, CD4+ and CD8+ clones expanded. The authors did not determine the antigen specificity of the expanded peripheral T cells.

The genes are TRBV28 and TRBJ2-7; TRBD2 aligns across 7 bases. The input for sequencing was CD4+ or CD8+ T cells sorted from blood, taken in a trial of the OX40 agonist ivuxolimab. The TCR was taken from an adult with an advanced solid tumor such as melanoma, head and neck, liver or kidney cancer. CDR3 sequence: CASSTGTTVYEQYV. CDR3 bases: TGTGCCAGCAGTACCGGGACTACGGTATACGAGCAGTACGTC.